This TCR beta chain was identified during a study of blood T cell repertoires in COVID-19. The germline V gene has CDR1 MNHEY and CDR2 SVGEGT. J was trimmed by 9 bases and V by 2 bases; bases with no gene match: 9. The CDR3 length is 15 residues. Participant age was roughly 18 to 95 years, and participants resided in roughly 25 US areas. Assignment of participants to cohorts was predicated upon participant-reported clinical history. Two negative PCRs, clearance, or symptom resolution were required of recovered Cohort 3 donors. Produced via immunoSEQ multiplex PCR; TCRdb's table is partial and in-frame only. The sample yields fewer than 500,000 clones, about 90% seen once.

The TCR sequence derives from a man under 40 who had recovered from COVID-19. The V call is TRBV6-2 or TRBV6-3, the J call TRBJ2-4; 8 nucleotides agree with TRBD1. Sample: PBMCs or T cells enriched from blood (not recorded which). DNA for the CDR3: TGTGCCAGCAGTTACCCCTCGACAGGGGAAGGCATTCAGTACTTC. Translating gives CASSYPSTGEGIQYF.